This is a list of T cell receptor beta chains from one sample in a study of early T cells in non-severe SARS-CoV-2 infection. TCRdb re-derived calls from the 5' RACE reads in MiXCR, one entry per CDR3 protein. This table has tens of thousands of distinct CDR3 sequences, just under 15% appearing once. The specimen comprised whole blood, sampled at baseline. Receptors originate from an adult who was a healthcare worker with PCR-confirmed SARS-CoV-2 infection or an uninfected control (not recorded which). CDR3s include the opening cysteine and the closing phenylalanine or tryptophan. D genes are given only for firm matches. Clone size is stated in some rows and not others, as once, few, many or a class when expanded.

J | D | size | V | CDR3 | DNA
TRBJ2-3 | . | few | TRBV11-2 | CASSTGRGSDTQYF | TGTGCCAGCAGCACCGGCAGGGGATCAGATACGCAGTATTTT
TRBJ2-7 | TRBD1 | . | TRBV28 | CASSSTGTGEREQYF | TGTGCCAGCAGCTCCACCGGGACAGGGGAACGCGAGCAGTACTTC
TRBJ1-6 | TRBD1 | . | TRBV12-3/TRBV12-4 | CASSSPTGGNSPLHF | TGTGCCAGCAGTTCCCCAACAGGGGGAAATTCACCCCTCCACTTT
TRBJ1-4 | TRBD1 | many | TRBV12-3/TRBV12-4 | CASSLWTGGEKLFF | TGTGCCAGCAGTTTATGGACAGGGGGTGAAAAACTGTTTTTT
TRBJ1-2 | . | few | TRBV14 | CASSQSQGLGYTF | TGTGCCAGCAGCCAGAGTCAGGGGCTCGGCTACACCTTC
TRBJ2-7 | . | . | TRBV7-6 | CASSSTGAANWEQYF | TGTGCCAGCAGCTCCACAGGCGCAGCTAACTGGGAGCAGTACTTC
TRBJ2-7 | TRBD1 | few | TRBV10-2 | CASSELGTGDPYEQYF | TGCGCCAGCAGTGAGCTGGGGACAGGGGACCCCTACGAGCAGTACTTC
TRBJ2-2 | . | . | TRBV7-2 | CASSPPAGGFTGELFF | TGTGCCAGCAGCCCCCCCGCCGGGGGATTCACCGGGGAGCTGTTTTTT
TRBJ1-5 | . | . | TRBV29-1 | CSVLDRGFGQPQHF | TGCAGCGTCCTCGATAGGGGGTTCGGACAGCCCCAGCATTTT
TRBJ1-1 | . | few | TRBV29-1 | CSVKTGQEAFF | TGCAGCGTTAAGACAGGTCAAGAAGCTTTCTTT
TRBJ1-6 | TRBD1 | . | TRBV28 | CASSPGGQGSLGSPLHF | TGTGCCAGCAGCCCCGGAGGACAGGGATCTTTGGGTTCACCCCTCCACTTT
TRBJ1-2 | . | few | TRBV5-1 | CASSLGGTQRYGYTF | TGCGCCAGCAGCTTGGGCGGGACGCAACGCTATGGCTACACCTTC
TRBJ2-2 | TRBD2 | . | TRBV12-5 | CASGRGTSADTGELFF | TGTGCTAGTGGCCGAGGGACTAGCGCCGACACCGGGGAGCTGTTTTTT
TRBJ1-4 | . | . | TRBV4-2 | CASSLTLWTVDEKLFF | TGTGCCAGCAGCCTGACATTATGGACGGTGGATGAAAAACTGTTTTTT
TRBJ1-4 | . | many | TRBV15 | CATSGVGGIEKLFF | TGTGCCACCAGCGGAGTAGGGGGAATTGAAAAACTGTTTTTT
TRBJ2-3 | TRBD2 | . | TRBV11-2 | CASSSGTSGGDTQYF | TGTGCCAGCAGCTCCGGGACTAGCGGGGGAGATACGCAGTATTTT
TRBJ1-1 | TRBD1 | . | TRBV11-2 | CASSRTGYMNTEAFF | TGTGCCAGCAGTCGGACAGGGTATATGAACACTGAAGCTTTCTTT
TRBJ2-7 | . | . | TRBV9 | CASSPSPSSGYEQYF | TGTGCCAGCAGCCCCTCCCCTAGTAGCGGCTACGAGCAGTACTTC
TRBJ2-1 | TRBD2 | many | TRBV29-1 | CSVGPVAGGYNEQFF | TGCAGCGTTGGCCCCGTAGCGGGAGGTTACAATGAGCAGTTCTTC
TRBJ1-1 | . | . | TRBV7-9 | CASSLRPRGNTEAFF | TGTGCCAGCAGCTTAAGGCCGAGGGGGAACACTGAAGCTTTCTTT
TRBJ1-2 | . | . | TRBV25-1 | CASSELDYGYTF | TGTGCCAGCAGTGAATTAGACTATGGCTACACCTTC
TRBJ1-5 | . | many | TRBV6-6 | CASSPVHGGNQPQHF | TGTGCCAGCAGCCCGGTTCATGGGGGCAATCAGCCCCAGCATTTT
TRBJ1-4 | TRBD1 | many | TRBV25-1 | CASSGTGRREKLFF | TGTGCCAGCAGTGGGACAGGGAGAAGAGAAAAACTGTTTTTT
TRBJ2-1 | TRBD2 | many | TRBV25-1 | CASSEEAGGRRFF | TGTGCCAGCAGTGAGGAAGCGGGGGGGCGCCGGTTCTTC
TRBJ1-4 | . | . | TRBV9 | CASSVGGFWDEKLFF | TGTGCCAGCAGCGTAGGAGGTTTTTGGGACGAAAAACTGTTTTTT
TRBJ2-7 | . | . | TRBV30 | CAWSDRDYEQYF | TGTGCCTGGAGTGACAGGGACTACGAGCAGTACTTC
TRBJ1-1 | . | . | TRBV10-3 | CAISGLKAGWNTEAFF | TGTGCCATCAGTGGACTTAAGGCAGGGTGGAACACTGAAGCTTTCTTT
TRBJ1-5 | TRBD1 | . | TRBV12-5 | CASAQDRPHF | TGTGCTAGTGCCCAGGACAGGCCCCATTTT
TRBJ2-7 | . | few | TRBV28 | CASSSRAHKTYEQYF | TGTGCCAGCAGTTCCCGGGCTCATAAAACCTACGAGCAGTACTTC
TRBJ2-5 | TRBD1 | many | TRBV12-3/TRBV12-4 | CASRQSGTGGETQYF | TGTGCCAGCAGGCAATCCGGGACAGGGGGGGAGACCCAGTACTTC
TRBJ2-3 | . | few | TRBV13 | CASGWTIVGDTQYF | TGTGCCAGCGGATGGACTATTGTCGGCGATACGCAGTATTTT
TRBJ2-3 | . | . | TRBV10-3 | CAISEDRGGTDTQYF | TGTGCCATCAGTGAGGATAGGGGGGGGACAGATACGCAGTATTTT
TRBJ2-3 | . | few | TRBV9 | CASSVAGTDTQYF | TGTGCCAGCAGCGTAGCGGGCACAGATACGCAGTATTTT
TRBJ2-3 | . | few | TRBV12-3/TRBV12-4 | CASSPLQGPTQYF | TGTGCCAGCAGTCCCCTACAGGGACCCACGCAGTATTTT
TRBJ2-2 | TRBD1 | . | TRBV3-1 | CASRTGNGELFF | TGTGCCAGCCGGACAGGGAACGGGGAGCTGTTTTTT
TRBJ1-1 | . | . | TRBV20-1 | CSARTPGGVNTEAFF | TGCAGTGCTAGAACCCCTGGGGGAGTTAACACTGAAGCTTTCTTT
TRBJ1-1 | . | . | TRBV15 | CATSSRMNTEAFF | TGTGCCACCAGCAGTCGGATGAACACTGAAGCTTTCTTT
TRBJ1-1 | . | . | TRBV15 | CATSRDARAWNTEAFF | TGTGCCACCAGCAGAGATGCGAGGGCTTGGAACACTGAAGCTTTCTTT
TRBJ1-3 | . | many | TRBV20-1 | CSARDEHYSGNTIYF | TGCAGTGCTAGAGATGAGCATTACTCTGGAAACACCATATATTTT
TRBJ2-3 | . | few | TRBV7-3 | CASSFSGNTDTQYF | TGTGCCAGCAGCTTCTCGGGGAACACAGATACGCAGTATTTT